One and the same sample provided the 25 T cell receptor beta chains below, sequenced in a study of blood T cell repertoires in COVID-19. This table comes from immunoSEQ multiplex PCR, and its TCRdb copy is limited to in-frame clones, with some not included. This sample yields roughly 78,000 clones, of which about nine tenths are seen a single time; around 1.9% belongs to the top ten. Specimen: peripheral blood. These receptors were obtained from a woman aged 55-70 years with acute or convalescent COVID-19.

The chain is built from TRBV6-6 and TRBJ1-2; TRBD1 might be the D (6 bases). V was shortened by 3 bases and J by 8 bases, with 16 bases between the two germline ends. The CDR3 sequence is 14 residues long. In germline, CDR1 is MNHNY, CDR2 SVGAGI (reference sequence). The CDR3 DNA reads as TGTGCCAGCAGTTATCGGGGGGCAGATCTGGGCTACACCTTC. Translation: CASSYRGADLGYTF.

The chain recombines TRBV30 with TRBJ1-3; D might be TRBD1 (5 bases). Per germline, CDR1 GTSNPN and CDR2 SVGIG (reference sequence). With 6 bases removed from V and 4 bases from J, the gap between germline ends came to 16 bases. This CDR3 has 14 amino acids. The CDR3: CACSQGLSGNTIYF. The DNA of the CDR3 is TGTGCCTGCTCTCAGGGACTCTCAGGAAACACCATATATTTT.

This clone was recorded once. Written as DNA, the CDR3 is TGCGCCAGCAGCTTGGGGCAGGGGGGTGAAGCTTTCTTT. It specifies CASSLGQGGEAFF. The chain joins TRBV5-1 to TRBJ1-1; 7 positions agree with TRBD1. Losses at the gene ends were 0 bases for V and 7 bases for J; bases not matched to a gene: 3. This CDR3 spans 13 amino acids. Germline assignment: CDR1 SGHRS and CDR2 YFSETQ.

The gene calls are TRBV13 and TRBJ2-3; D uncertain. The length of the CDR3 is 13 residues. Trimming took off 8 bases at V and 8 bases at J, with 17 bases between the two ends. Germline V CDR1 and CDR2: PRHDT, FYEKMQ (reference sequence). The CDR3 DNA follows: TGTGCCAGCCGCCCCTTTCTAGATTCTACGCAGTATTTT. Its protein is CASRPFLDSTQYF. Variable domain in full (rest from reference TRBV13 and TRBJ2-3): AAGVIQSPRHLIKEKRETATLKCYPIPRHDTVYWYQQGPGQDPQFLISFYEKMQSDKGSIPDRFSAQQFSDYHSELNMSSLELGDSALYFCASRPFLDSTQYFGPGTRLTVL.

This chain joins TRBV7-9 and TRBJ2-1, with D hard to call. Germline V gives CDR1 SEHNR, CDR2 FQNEAQ (reference sequence). V lost 2 bases to trimming and J lost 1 base, with 15 bases between them. There are 17 residues in the CDR3. DNA for the CDR3: TGTGCCAGCAGCTTATGGCTGGGCGCCGTTTCCTACAATGAGCAGTTCTTC. Its protein is CASSLWLGAVSYNEQFF. Based on the CDR3 plus reference TRBV7-9 and TRBJ2-1, the full variable domain is DTGVSQNPRHKITKRGQNVTFRCDPISEHNRLYWYRQTLGQGPEFLTYFQNEAQLEKSRLLSDRFSAERPKGSFSTLEIQRTEQGDSAMYLCASSLWLGAVSYNEQFFGPGTRLTVL.

V gene TRBV27 combines with J gene TRBJ1-2; no definite D call. The CDR3 is made up of 13 amino acids. Trimming removed 0 bases from V and 8 bases from J, with 10 bases in between. In germline, CDR1 is MNHEY, CDR2 SMNVEV (reference sequence). CDR3 DNA: TGTGCCAGCAGTTTATCGATGGTGGGCGGCTACACCTTC. The encoded protein is CASSLSMVGGYTF.

The CDR3 spells CASSQSHSGTGTQDEQFF. CDR3 DNA: TGTGCCAGCAGCCAGTCACATTCCGGGACAGGGACTCAGGATGAGCAGTTCTTC. The gene calls are TRBV4-2 and TRBJ2-1; 9 nucleotides line up with TRBD1. Germline trimming cut 3 bases from V and 8 bases from J; bases unmatched to any gene: 17. The CDR3 has 18 amino acids. The germline V gene has CDR1 LGHNA and CDR2 YNFKEQ.

V gene TRBV7-6 combines with J gene TRBJ1-4, with a possible D match to TRBD1 (5 bases). CDR1 and CDR2 (germline): SGHVS, FNYEAQ. V lost 5 bases, J lost 6 bases, and 13 bases lay in between. This CDR3 contains 14 residues. This CDR3 reads CASSLRAIDEKLFF. The CDR3 DNA sequence: TGTGCCAGCAGCCTCAGGGCGATCGATGAAAAACTGTTTTTT.

The V and J genes are TRBV6-2 or TRBV6-3 and TRBJ2-1; no definite D call. Trimming pared 0 bases from V and 7 bases from J, leaving 16 bases between. The length of the CDR3 is 16 residues. Germline V gene lookup returns CDR1 MNHEY and CDR2 SVGEGT. The DNA of the CDR3 is TGTGCCAGCAGTTACTCGATGTCCCTTTCTAGTAATGAGCAGTTCTTC. It codes for CASSYSMSLSSNEQFF.

This chain uses TRBV6-5 with TRBJ2-1; 7 positions agree with TRBD1. The CDR3 runs 15 residues. CDR1 and CDR2 from the germline V gene are MNHEY and SVGAGI. The V and J ends lost 5 bases and 8 bases, in that order; junction bases with no gene match: 12. CDR3 coding DNA: TGTGCCAGCAGTAGACAGGGCCCTATGCAGGATGAGCAGTTCTTC. As protein: CASSRQGPMQDEQFF.

Comment on this clone: At the DNA level, this CDR3 is encoded by other sequences in the same sample as well. The rearrangement links TRBV28 to TRBJ1-1; the D gene is possibly TRBD1 (5 bases). V shed 2 bases and J shed 4 bases, with 14 bases lying between them. The V gene's germline CDR1 is MDHEN and CDR2 SYDVKM. This CDR3 is 15 amino acids long. The CDR3 DNA reads TGTGCCAGCAGTTTAAATGGGGGGAGGTCCACTGAAGCTTTCTTT. Its protein product is CASSLNGGRSTEAFF.

The chain joins TRBV10-3 to TRBJ2-5, with TRBD1 identical over 8 bases. The CDR3 has 16 amino acids. Per germline, CDR1 ENHRY and CDR2 SYGVKD. The junction had 8 bases not matched to a gene; V was cut back by 0 bases and J by 5 bases. CDR3 protein: CAISESTGRGPETQYF. The CDR3 coding sequence is TGTGCCATCAGTGAGTCGACGGGCAGGGGGCCGGAGACCCAGTACTTC.

The rearrangement uses TRBV5-1 and TRBJ2-7; 10 nucleotides line up with TRBD2. This CDR3 is 14 amino acids long. V lost 2 bases and J lost 5; bases outside the gene matches: 4. The germline CDR1 and CDR2 sequences are SGHRS and YFSETQ. In DNA form, the CDR3 reads TGCGCCAGCAGCTTCCTAGCGGGAGTTGACGAGCAGTACTTC. Translation: CASSFLAGVDEQYF.

This rearrangement joins TRBV10-3 to TRBJ2-7, with TRBD2 matching over 13 bases. The CDR3 extends over 15 amino acids. Losses at the gene ends were 6 bases for V and 1 base for J; bases not matched to a gene: 3. From germline, CDR1 is ENHRY and CDR2 SYGVKD. Written as DNA, the CDR3 is TGTGCCATCAGGCCGGGACTAGCGGGGTCCTACGAGCAGTACTTC. The encoded protein is CAIRPGLAGSYEQYF.

This chain joins TRBV4-1 and TRBJ1-1; D is perhaps TRBD1 (6 bases). CDR1 MGHRA and CDR2 YSYEKL come from the germline V gene. The CDR3 extends over 19 amino acids. The germline V and J ends were trimmed by 4 bases and 4 bases, with 28 bases remaining between them. The CDR3 is CASSLLPPGTSRFGTEAFF. CDR3 bases: TGCGCCAGCAGCCTCCTGCCGCCCGGGACATCTCGTTTCGGCACTGAAGCTTTCTTT.

The chain links TRBV28 to TRBJ1-5; the match to TRBD1 covers 7 bases. In germline, CDR1 is MDHEN, CDR2 SYDVKM. Unmatched junction bases numbered 17, after V lost 10 bases and J lost 5 bases. The CDR3 is 16 amino acids. This CDR3 reads CATIIRQGSVDQPQHF. DNA for the CDR3: TGTGCCACCATTATCCGACAGGGCTCGGTGGATCAGCCCCAGCATTTT.

This CDR3 is CASSSSQGAYGYTF. As DNA, the CDR3 is TGTGCCAGTAGCAGTTCACAGGGGGCCTATGGCTACACCTTC. The V call is TRBV19, the J call TRBJ1-2; 9 positions match TRBD1. The trim removed 6 bases at V and 4 bases at J, leaving 6 bases unmatched. The CDR3 covers 14 residues. Germline CDR1 and CDR2: LNHDA and SQIVND (reference sequence).

Here the CDR3 DNA reads TGTGCCAGCATTACCGGGAGGGCGGGGATTAACACCGGGGAGCTGTTTTTT. This translates into CASITGRAGINTGELFF. The rearrangement links TRBV27 to TRBJ2-2, with TRBD2 identical over 8 bases. Trimming took 7 bases from V and 2 from J; bases not matched to a gene: 12. Germline CDR1 reads MNHEY; CDR2 reads SMNVEV (reference sequence). This CDR3 is 17 amino acids long.

The chain couples TRBV28 to TRBJ2-1; 8 bases line up with TRBD2. The germline CDR1 and CDR2 sequences are MDHEN and SYDVKM. Trimming at V came to 4 bases and at J to 5 bases, leaving 4 bases not matched to a gene. This CDR3 has 14 residues. In nucleotides, the CDR3 is TGTGCCAGCAGTTGGCTTAGCGGGAACAATGAGCAGTTCTTC. This sequence encodes CASSWLSGNNEQFF.

This sequence joins TRBV29-1 and TRBJ1-2; D is possibly TRBD1 (6 bases). The CDR3 runs 16 residues. Germline V gives CDR1 SQVTM, CDR2 ANQGSEA. Trimming left V 2 bases short and J 4 bases short, with 20 bases between. The CDR3 region is CSVESTQHRAIYGYTF. CDR3 DNA sequence: TGCAGCGTTGAATCTACACAACACAGGGCCATCTATGGCTACACCTTC.

The chain employs TRBV19 and TRBJ1-1; D gene unclear. The V end was cut by 1 base, the J end by 6 bases, with 12 bases between. The CDR3 has 14 amino acids. CDR1 and CDR2 from the germline V gene are LNHDA and SQIVND (reference sequence). In DNA, the CDR3 is TGTGCCAGTAGTATAGGGTCCCTAGTCGCTGAAGCTTTCTTT. It encodes CASSIGSLVAEAFF.

The chain couples TRBV5-1 to TRBJ2-3; D is unresolved. Trimming removed 1 base from V and 1 base from J, with 4 bases in between. The CDR3 is 13 amino acids. Germline assignment: CDR1 SGHRS and CDR2 YFSETQ. CDR3 nucleotide sequence: TGCGCCAGCAGCTTGACAGGCACAGATACGCAGTATTTT. Translating it yields CASSLTGTDTQYF.

The rearrangement uses TRBV27 and TRBJ2-7, with 7 bases fitting TRBD1. V lost 6 bases, J lost 5 bases, and 10 bases stayed unmatched. This CDR3 spans 14 amino acids. Germline-derived CDR1 and CDR2 are MNHEY and SMNVEV (reference sequence). The CDR3 loop reads CASRFRGFFNEQYF. DNA for the CDR3: TGTGCCAGCAGATTCAGGGGGTTTTTCAACGAGCAGTACTTC.

The chain links TRBV29-1 to TRBJ2-3; maybe TRBD2 (5 bases). Germline V gives CDR1 SQVTM, CDR2 ANQGSEA. V lost 1 base, J lost 5 bases, and 13 bases lay in between. The CDR3 is 14 residues long. CDR3 nucleotides: TGCAGCGTTGAAGCACTGGAGAGGGTAGATACGCAGTATTTT. Translation: CSVEALERVDTQYF.

This clone appeared once. The same CDR3 is also encoded by other DNA sequences in this sample. This chain joins TRBV5-6 and TRBJ1-2; 7 bases map to TRBD1. Germline CDR1 and CDR2: SGHDT and YYEEEE. The length of the CDR3 is 11 residues. After removal of 2 bases from V and 8 bases from J, the junction contained 0 bases not matched to a gene. The DNA of the CDR3 is TGTGCCAGCAGCTTAGGGGGCGGCTACACCTTC. Protein product: CASSLGGGYTF.